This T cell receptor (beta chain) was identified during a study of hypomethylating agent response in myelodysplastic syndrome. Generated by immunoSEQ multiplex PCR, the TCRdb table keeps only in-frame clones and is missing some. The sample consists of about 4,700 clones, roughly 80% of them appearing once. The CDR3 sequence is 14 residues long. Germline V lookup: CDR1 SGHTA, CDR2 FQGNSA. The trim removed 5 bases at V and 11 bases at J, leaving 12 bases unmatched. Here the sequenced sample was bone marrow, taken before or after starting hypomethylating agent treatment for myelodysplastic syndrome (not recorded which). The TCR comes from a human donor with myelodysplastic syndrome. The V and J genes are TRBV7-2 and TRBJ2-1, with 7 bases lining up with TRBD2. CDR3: CASSLGSGTSQQFF. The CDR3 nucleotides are TGTGCCAGCAGCCTTGGAAGCGGGACTTCTCAGCAGTTCTTC.